This T cell receptor (beta chain) emerged from a study of CD8 T cells in Susac syndrome. Random hexamers were used to reverse transcribe about 0.5 to 1 ug of RNA. TCRdb reprocessed the immunoSEQ multiplex PCR reads via MiXCR and lists one record per CDR3 protein. The repertoire includes about 150,000 distinct CDR3 sequences, over 95% of them detected once, and 0.15% sits in the top ten. V lost 0 bases, J lost 4 bases, and 3 bases lay in between. CDR1 SEHNR and CDR2 FQNEAQ come from the germline V gene (reference sequence). The CDR3 has 13 residues. The rearrangement joins TRBV7-9 to TRBJ2-2; D ambiguous. This sequence was found in a human donor with multiple sclerosis. The specimen was CD8+ T cells from PBMCs. The CDR3 DNA reads as TGTGCCAGCAGCTTAGCCTTCACCGGGGAGCTGTTTTTT. Encoded protein: CASSLAFTGELFF.